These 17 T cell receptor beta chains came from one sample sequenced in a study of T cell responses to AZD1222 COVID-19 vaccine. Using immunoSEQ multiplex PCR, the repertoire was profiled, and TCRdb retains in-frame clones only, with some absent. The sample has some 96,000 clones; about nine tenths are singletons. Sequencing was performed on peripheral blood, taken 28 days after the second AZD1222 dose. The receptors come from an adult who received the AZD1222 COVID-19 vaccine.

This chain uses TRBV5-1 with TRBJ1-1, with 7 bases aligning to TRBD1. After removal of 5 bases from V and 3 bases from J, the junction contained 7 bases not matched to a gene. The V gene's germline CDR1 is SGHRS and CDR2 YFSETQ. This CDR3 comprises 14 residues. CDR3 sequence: CASSTGEDYTEAFF. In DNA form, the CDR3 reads TGCGCCAGCAGTACAGGGGAGGACTACACTGAAGCTTTCTTT.

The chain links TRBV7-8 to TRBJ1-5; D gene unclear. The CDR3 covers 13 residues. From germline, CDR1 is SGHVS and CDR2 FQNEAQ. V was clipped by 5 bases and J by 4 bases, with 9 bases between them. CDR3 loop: CASSLDLNQPQHF. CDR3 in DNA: TGTGCCAGCAGCCTCGACTTAAATCAGCCCCAGCATTTT.

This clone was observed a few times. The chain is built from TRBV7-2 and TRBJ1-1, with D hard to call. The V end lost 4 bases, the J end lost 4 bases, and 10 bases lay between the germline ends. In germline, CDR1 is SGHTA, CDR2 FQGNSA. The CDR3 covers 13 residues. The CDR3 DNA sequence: TGTGCCAGCAGCTCTCACTTAGGCACTGAAGCTTTCTTT. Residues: CASSSHLGTEAFF. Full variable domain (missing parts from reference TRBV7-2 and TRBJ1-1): GAGVSQSPSNKVTEKGKDVELRCDPISGHTALYWYRQSLGQGLEFLIYFQGNSAPDKSGLPSDRFSAERTGGSVSTLTIQRTQQEDSAVYLCASSSHLGTEAFFGQGTRLTVV.

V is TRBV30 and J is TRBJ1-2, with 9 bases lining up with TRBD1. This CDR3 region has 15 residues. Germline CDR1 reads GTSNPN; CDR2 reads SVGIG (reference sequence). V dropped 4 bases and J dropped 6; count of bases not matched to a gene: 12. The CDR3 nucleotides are TGTGCCTGGACAACCAGGGGACAGGGTTCTCATGGCTACACCTTC. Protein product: CAWTTRGQGSHGYTF.

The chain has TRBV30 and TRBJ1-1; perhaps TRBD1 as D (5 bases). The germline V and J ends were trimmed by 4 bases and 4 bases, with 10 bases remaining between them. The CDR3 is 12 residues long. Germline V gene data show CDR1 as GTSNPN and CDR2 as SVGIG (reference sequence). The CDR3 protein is CAWMAGVTEAFF. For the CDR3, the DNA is TGTGCCTGGATGGCGGGGGTCACTGAAGCTTTCTTT.

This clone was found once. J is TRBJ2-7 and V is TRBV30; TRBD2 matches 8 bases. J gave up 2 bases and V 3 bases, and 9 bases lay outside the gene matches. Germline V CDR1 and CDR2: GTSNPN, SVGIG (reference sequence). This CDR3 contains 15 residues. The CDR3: CAWRVRGVGTYEQYF. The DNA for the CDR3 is TGTGCCTGGAGGGTGCGGGGGGTCGGGACCTACGAGCAGTACTTC.

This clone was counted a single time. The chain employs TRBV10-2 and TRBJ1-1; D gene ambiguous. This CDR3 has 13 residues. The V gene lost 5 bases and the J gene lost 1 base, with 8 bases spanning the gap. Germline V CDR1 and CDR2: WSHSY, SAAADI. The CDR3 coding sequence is TGCGCCAGCAGTCCTACAGCGAACACTGAAGCTTTCTTT. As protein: CASSPTANTEAFF.

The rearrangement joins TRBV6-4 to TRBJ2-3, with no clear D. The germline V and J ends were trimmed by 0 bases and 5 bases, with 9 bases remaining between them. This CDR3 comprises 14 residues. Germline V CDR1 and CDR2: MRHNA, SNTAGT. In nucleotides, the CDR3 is TGTGCCAGCAGTGACTCGCCCTGGGTAGATACGCAGTATTTT. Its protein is CASSDSPWVDTQYF.

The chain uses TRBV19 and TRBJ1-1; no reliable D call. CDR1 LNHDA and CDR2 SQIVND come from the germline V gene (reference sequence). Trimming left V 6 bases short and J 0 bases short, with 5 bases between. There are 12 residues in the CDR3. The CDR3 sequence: CASSYLNTEAFF. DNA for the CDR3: TGTGCCAGTAGCTACTTGAACACTGAAGCTTTCTTT.

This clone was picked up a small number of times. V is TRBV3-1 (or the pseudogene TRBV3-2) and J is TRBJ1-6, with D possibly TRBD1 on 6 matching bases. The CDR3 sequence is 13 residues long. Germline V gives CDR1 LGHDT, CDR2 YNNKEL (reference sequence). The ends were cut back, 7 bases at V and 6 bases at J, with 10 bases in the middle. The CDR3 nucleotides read TGTGCCAGCATGGGGGGCGTTAATTCACCCCTCCACTTT. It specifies CASMGGVNSPLHF.

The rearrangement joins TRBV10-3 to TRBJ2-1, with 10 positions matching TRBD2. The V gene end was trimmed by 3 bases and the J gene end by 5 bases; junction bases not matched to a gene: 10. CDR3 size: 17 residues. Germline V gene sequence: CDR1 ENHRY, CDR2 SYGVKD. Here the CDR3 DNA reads TGTGCCATCAGTGACGGGACTAGCGCGAGAGGACACAATGAGCAGTTCTTC. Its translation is CAISDGTSARGHNEQFF.

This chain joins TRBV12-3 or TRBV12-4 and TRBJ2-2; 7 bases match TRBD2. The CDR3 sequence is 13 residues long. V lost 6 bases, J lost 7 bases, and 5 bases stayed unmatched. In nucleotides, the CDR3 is TGTGCCAGCAGGGAGGGCGGGAGCGGGGAGCTGTTTTTT. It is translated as CASREGGSGELFF.

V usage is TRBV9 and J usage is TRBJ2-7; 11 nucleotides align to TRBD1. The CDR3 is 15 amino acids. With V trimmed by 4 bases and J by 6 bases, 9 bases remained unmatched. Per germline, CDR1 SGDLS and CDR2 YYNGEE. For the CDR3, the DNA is TGTGCCAGCAGCTATGGGACAGGGGGGCATTCCGAGCAGTACTTC. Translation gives CASSYGTGGHSEQYF.

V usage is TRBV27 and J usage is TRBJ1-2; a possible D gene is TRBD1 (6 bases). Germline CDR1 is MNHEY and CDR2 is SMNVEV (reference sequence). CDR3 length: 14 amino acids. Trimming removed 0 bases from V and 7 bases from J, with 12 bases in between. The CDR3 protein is CASSLSRGGFGYTF. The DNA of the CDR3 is TGTGCCAGCAGTTTATCGAGGGGGGGGTTTGGCTACACCTTC.

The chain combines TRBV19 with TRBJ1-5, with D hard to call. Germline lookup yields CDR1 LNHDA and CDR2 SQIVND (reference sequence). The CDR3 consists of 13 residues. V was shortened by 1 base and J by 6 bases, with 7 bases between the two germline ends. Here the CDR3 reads CASSIAASQPQHF. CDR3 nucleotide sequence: TGTGCCAGTAGTATAGCGGCCAGTCAGCCCCAGCATTTT. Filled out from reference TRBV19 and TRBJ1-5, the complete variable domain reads DGGITQSPKYLFRKEGQNVTLSCEQNLNHDAMYWYRQDPGQGLRLIYYSQIVNDFQKGDIAEGYSVSREKKESFPLTVTSAQKNPTAFYLCASSIAASQPQHFGDGTRLSIL.

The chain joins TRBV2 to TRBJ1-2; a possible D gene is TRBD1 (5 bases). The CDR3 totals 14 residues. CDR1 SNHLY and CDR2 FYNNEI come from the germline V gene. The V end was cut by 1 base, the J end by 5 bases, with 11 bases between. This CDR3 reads CASSEVGSGYGYTF. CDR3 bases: TGTGCCAGCAGTGAAGTTGGGTCAGGGTATGGCTACACCTTC.

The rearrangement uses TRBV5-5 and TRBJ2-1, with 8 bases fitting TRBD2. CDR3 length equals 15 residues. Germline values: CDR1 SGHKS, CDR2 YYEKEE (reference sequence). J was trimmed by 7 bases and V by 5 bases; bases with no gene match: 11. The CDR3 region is CASRAGLGILNEQFF. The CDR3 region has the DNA TGTGCCAGCAGGGCGGGACTAGGTATCTTGAATGAGCAGTTCTTC. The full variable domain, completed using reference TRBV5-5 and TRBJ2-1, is DAGVTQSPTHLIKTRGQQVTLRCSPISGHKSVSWYQQVLGQGPQFIFQYYEKEERGRGNFPDRFSARQFPNYSSELNVNALLLGDSALYLCASRAGLGILNEQFFGPGTRLTVL.